The clone carrying this TCR beta chain came up many times. The germline gives CDR1 MNHEY, CDR2 SMNVEV (reference sequence). The length of the CDR3 is 15 residues. The trim removed 5 bases at V and 1 base at J, leaving 5 bases unmatched. The record originates from a study of T cells in Graves' hyperthyroidism and ophthalmopathy. It was RNA transcripts that yielded the amplified TCR beta CDR3 regions. HTBI primers were used for first-round RT-PCR of the TCR CDR3. TCRdb processed the multiplex PCR reads anew with MiXCR; each CDR3 protein has one entry. The sample has roughly 300,000 distinct CDR3 sequences, approximately 14% seen once.

The TCR sequence derives from a woman aged 30 to 39 with Graves' hyperthyroidism. The V and J genes are TRBV27 and TRBJ1-3; 7 bases line up with TRBD1. Material for sequencing was blood. Here the CDR3 reads CASSRSQGSGNTIYF. For the CDR3, the DNA is TGTGCCAGCAGTCGATCACAGGGGTCTGGAAACACCATATATTTT.